This TCR beta chain was sequenced in a study of CD8 T cells in Susac syndrome. At the level of the study: The Susac syndrome patients that were sequenced included over 5 with active disease and roughly eight in remission.

CDR3 length equals 17 residues. The ends were cut back, 1 base at V and 5 bases at J, with 20 bases in the middle. CDR1 is LNHNV and CDR2 is YYDKDF in the germline V gene (reference sequence). RNA, at 0.5 to 1 ug, was reverse transcribed with random hexamers. MiXCR, run by TCRdb on the immunoSEQ multiplex PCR reads, gives a single entry per CDR3 protein. The sample contains about 76,000 distinct CDR3 sequences, under 95% of which appear only once. Sequences were obtained from CD8+ T cells from PBMCs. The TCR originated in a human donor with Susac syndrome. J is TRBJ2-5 and V is TRBV15; D may be TRBD1 or TRBD2 (5 bases each). CDR3 DNA: TGTGCCACCAGCAGAGCCCGGGACGGAACAAGACAGGAGACCCAGTACTTC. It translates to CATSRARDGTRQETQYF.